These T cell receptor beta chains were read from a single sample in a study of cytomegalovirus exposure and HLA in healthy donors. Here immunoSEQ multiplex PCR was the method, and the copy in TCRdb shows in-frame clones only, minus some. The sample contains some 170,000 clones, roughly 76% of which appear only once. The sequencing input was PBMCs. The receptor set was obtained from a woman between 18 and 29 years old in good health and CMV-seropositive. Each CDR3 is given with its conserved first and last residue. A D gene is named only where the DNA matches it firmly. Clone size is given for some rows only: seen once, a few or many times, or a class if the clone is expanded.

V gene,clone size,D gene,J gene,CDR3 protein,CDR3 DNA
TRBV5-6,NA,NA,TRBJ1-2,CASSRGSGGGMGYGYTF,TGTGCCAGCAGCCGAGGTTCGGGCGGAGGGATGGGGTATGGCTACACCTTC
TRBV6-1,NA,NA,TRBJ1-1,CASSVRGNTEAFF,TGTGCCAGCAGTGTCAGGGGGAACACTGAAGCTTTCTTT
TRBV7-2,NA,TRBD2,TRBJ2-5,CASSLRLAGGQETQYF,TGTGCCAGCAGCTTAAGACTAGCGGGGGGGCAGGAGACCCAGTACTTC
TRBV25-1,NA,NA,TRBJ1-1,CASSSTGSRAEAFF,TGTGCCAGCAGTAGTACAGGGAGTCGCGCTGAAGCTTTCTTT
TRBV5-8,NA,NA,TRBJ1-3,CASSLMHYSGNTIYF,TGTGCCAGCAGCTTGATGCACTACTCTGGAAACACCATATATTTT
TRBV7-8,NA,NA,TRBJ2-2,CASSLIRFKVGELFF,TGTGCCAGCAGCCTCATTCGGTTCAAAGTCGGGGAGCTGTTTTTT
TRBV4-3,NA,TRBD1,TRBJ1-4,CASSQEPTGPNEKLFF,TGCGCCAGCAGCCAAGAACCGACAGGGCCTAATGAAAAACTGTTTTTT
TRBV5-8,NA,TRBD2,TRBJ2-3,CASSFWGGADTQYF,TGTGCCAGCAGCTTCTGGGGGGGGGCAGATACGCAGTATTTT
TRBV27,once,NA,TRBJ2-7,CASSSHRDNSYEQYF,TGTGCCAGCAGTTCCCACCGGGACAACTCCTACGAGCAGTACTTC
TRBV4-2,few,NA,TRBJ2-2,CASSWGQNSFPMAGELFF,TGTGCCAGCAGCTGGGGGCAAAACAGCTTTCCGATGGCCGGGGAGCTGTTTTTT
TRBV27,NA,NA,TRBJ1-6,CASHDRRGEGNSPLHF,TGTGCCAGCCACGATCGCCGGGGAGAGGGAAATTCACCCCTCCACTTT
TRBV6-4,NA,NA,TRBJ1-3,CASRPTASGNTIYF,TGTGCCAGCAGACCTACAGCCTCTGGAAACACCATATATTTT
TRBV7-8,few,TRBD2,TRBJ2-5,CASSLLAGVGETQYF,TGTGCCAGCAGCTTACTAGCGGGGGTCGGAGAGACCCAGTACTTC
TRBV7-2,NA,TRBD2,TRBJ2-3,CASTKGLAGYRRTDTQYF,TGTGCCAGCACCAAGGGGCTAGCGGGGTATCGACGCACAGATACGCAGTATTTT
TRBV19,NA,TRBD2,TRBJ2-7,CASSPGGIGREQYF,TGTGCCAGTAGCCCGGGAGGGATAGGACGCGAGCAGTACTTC
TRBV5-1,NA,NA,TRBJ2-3,CASSLAGDPTAQYF,TGCGCCAGCAGCTTGGCGGGGGATCCTACGGCGCAGTATTTT
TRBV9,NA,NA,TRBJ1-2,CASSAGPGGRRPSNYGYTF,TGTGCCAGCAGCGCAGGCCCGGGGGGACGGAGACCTTCTAACTATGGCTACACCTTC
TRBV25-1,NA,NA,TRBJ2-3,CASSEVGAGRSDTQYF,TGTGCCAGCAGTGAAGTGGGAGCAGGGAGGTCAGATACGCAGTATTTT
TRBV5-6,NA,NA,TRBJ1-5,CASSPGGGRANQPQHF,TGTGCCAGCAGTCCGGGCGGGGGCAGGGCTAATCAGCCCCAGCATTTT
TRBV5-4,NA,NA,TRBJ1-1,CASSWGGNTEAFF,TGTGCCAGCAGCTGGGGAGGGAACACTGAAGCTTTCTTT
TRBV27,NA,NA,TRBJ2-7,CASSFVGGAIYEQYF,TGTGCCAGCAGTTTCGTGGGGGGGGCCATTTACGAGCAGTACTTC
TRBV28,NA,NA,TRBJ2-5,CASSLLVGGETQYF,TGTGCCAGCAGTTTATTAGTTGGAGGGGAGACCCAGTACTTC
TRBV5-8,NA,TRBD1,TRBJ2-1,CASSLYAGGIPNEQFF,TGTGCCAGCAGCTTGTACGCAGGGGGCATCCCTAATGAGCAGTTCTTC
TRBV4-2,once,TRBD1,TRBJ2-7,CASSQTGTGGYEQYF,TGTGCCAGCAGCCAAACCGGGACAGGGGGGTACGAGCAGTACTTC
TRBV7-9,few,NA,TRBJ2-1,CASSLELSQFF,TGTGCCAGCAGCTTAGAACTGTCGCAGTTCTTC
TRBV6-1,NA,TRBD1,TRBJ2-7,CASSDRGQASYEQYF,TGTGCCAGCAGTGATAGGGGACAGGCGTCCTACGAGCAGTACTTC
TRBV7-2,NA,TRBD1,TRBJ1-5,CASSLRTGGDNQPQHF,TGTGCCAGCAGCTTACGTACAGGGGGCGACAATCAGCCCCAGCATTTT
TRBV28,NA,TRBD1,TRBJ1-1,CASSRTGGNTEAFF,TGTGCCAGCAGTCGGACAGGCGGCAACACTGAAGCTTTCTTT
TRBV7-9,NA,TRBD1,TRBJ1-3,CASSLALGQGAGIGNTIYF,TGTGCCAGCAGCTTAGCGCTAGGACAGGGGGCCGGAATTGGAAACACCATATATTTT
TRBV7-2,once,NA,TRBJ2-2,CASSEPPAAGELFF,TGTGCCAGCAGCGAGCCCCCGGCGGCCGGGGAGCTGTTTTTT
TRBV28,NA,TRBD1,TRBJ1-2,CAGGQGGYGYTF,TGTGCCGGCGGGCAGGGGGGATACGGCTACACCTTC
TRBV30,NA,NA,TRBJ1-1,CAWTPMEAEAFF,TGTGCCTGGACCCCCATGGAGGCTGAAGCTTTCTTT
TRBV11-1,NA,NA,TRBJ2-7,CASRQMAETYEQYF,TGTGCCAGCCGACAGATGGCAGAAACCTACGAGCAGTACTTC
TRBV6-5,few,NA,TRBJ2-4,CASSYSGLAKNIQYF,TGTGCCAGCAGTTACTCGGGGCTAGCCAAAAACATTCAGTACTTC
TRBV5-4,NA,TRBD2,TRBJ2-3,CASSFPSGGATDTQYF,TGTGCCAGCAGCTTCCCTAGCGGGGGGGCTACAGATACGCAGTATTTT
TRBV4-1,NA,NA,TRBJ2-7,CASSPAGRGTYEQYF,TGCGCCAGCAGCCCCGCAGGGCGGGGAACCTACGAGCAGTACTTC
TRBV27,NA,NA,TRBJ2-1,CASRRNPRNEQFF,TGTGCCAGCAGGAGGAACCCCCGGAATGAGCAGTTCTTC
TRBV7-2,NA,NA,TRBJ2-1,CASSIAVGRANEQFF,TGTGCCAGCAGCATCGCAGTCGGCAGGGCCAATGAGCAGTTCTTC
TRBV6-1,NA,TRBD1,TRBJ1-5,CASSEALVSGGNQPQHF,TGTGCCAGCAGTGAAGCGTTGGTCTCAGGGGGAAATCAGCCCCAGCATTTT
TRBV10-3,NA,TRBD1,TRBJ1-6,CAISKGQGANSPLHF,TGTGCCATCAGTAAAGGCCAGGGGGCTAATTCACCCCTCCACTTT
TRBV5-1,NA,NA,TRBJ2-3,CASSPPQETDTQYF,TGCGCCAGCAGCCCTCCCCAGGAAACAGATACGCAGTATTTT
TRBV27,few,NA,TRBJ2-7,CASSWAVNYEQYF,TGTGCCAGCAGTTGGGCCGTAAACTACGAGCAGTACTTC
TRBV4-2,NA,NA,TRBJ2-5,CASSLNREGKETQYF,TGTGCCAGCAGCCTGAACAGGGAGGGAAAAGAGACCCAGTACTTC
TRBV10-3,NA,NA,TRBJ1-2,CAIRTGSHGYTF,TGTGCCATCAGGACGGGGTCCCATGGCTACACCTTC
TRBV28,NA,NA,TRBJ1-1,CATSLPGAPRNTEAFF,TGTGCCACCTCCCTTCCCGGTGCCCCTCGGAACACTGAAGCTTTCTTT
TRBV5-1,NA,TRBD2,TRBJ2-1,CASSSSTSGGGNNEQFF,TGCGCCAGCAGCTCCTCTACTAGCGGGGGGGGGAACAATGAGCAGTTCTTC
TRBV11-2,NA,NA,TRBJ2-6,CASSLRPTGSGANVLTF,TGTGCCAGCAGCTTACGGCCGACAGGCTCTGGGGCCAACGTCCTGACTTTC
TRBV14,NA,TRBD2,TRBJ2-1,CASSQGLAGGYNEQFF,TGTGCCAGCAGCCAGGGACTAGCGGGGGGGTACAATGAGCAGTTCTTC
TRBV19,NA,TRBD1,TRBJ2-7,CATSDRGAYEQYF,TGTGCCACCTCGGACAGGGGGGCCTACGAGCAGTACTTC
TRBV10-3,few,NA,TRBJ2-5,CAISGGEPGRRGGETQYF,TGTGCCATCAGTGGGGGGGAACCGGGCCGCCGTGGAGGGGAGACCCAGTACTTC
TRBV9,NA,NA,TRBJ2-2,CASSVYSRGSGTVNTGELFF,TGTGCCAGCAGCGTATACTCGCGGGGTTCCGGGACAGTAAACACCGGGGAGCTGTTTTTT
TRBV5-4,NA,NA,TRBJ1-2,CASSLGGQTHYGYTF,TGTGCCAGCAGCTTGGGAGGACAAACGCACTATGGCTACACCTTC
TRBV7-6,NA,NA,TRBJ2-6,CASSPMGRTISGANVLTF,TGTGCCAGCAGTCCTATGGGACGGACTATCTCTGGGGCCAACGTCCTGACTTTC
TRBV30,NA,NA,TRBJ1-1,CAWTTHSNTEAFF,TGTGCCTGGACCACTCATAGCAACACTGAAGCTTTCTTT
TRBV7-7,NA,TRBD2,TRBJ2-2,CASSPGLATGELFF,TGTGCTAGCAGCCCGGGACTAGCGACCGGGGAGCTGTTTTTT
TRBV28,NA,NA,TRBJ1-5,CASSLQGQPSNQPQHF,TGTGCCAGCAGTTTACAGGGTCAGCCTAGCAATCAGCCCCAGCATTTT
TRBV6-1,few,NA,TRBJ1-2,CASTDDSRYGYTF,TGTGCCAGCACCGACGACAGTCGCTATGGCTACACCTTC
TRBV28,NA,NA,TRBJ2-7,CASRLDSSYEQYF,TGTGCCAGCAGACTCGACAGCTCCTACGAGCAGTACTTC
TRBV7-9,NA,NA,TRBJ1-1,CASSPTRAELNTEAFF,TGCGCCAGCAGCCCGACCAGGGCTGAATTGAACACTGAAGCTTTCTTT